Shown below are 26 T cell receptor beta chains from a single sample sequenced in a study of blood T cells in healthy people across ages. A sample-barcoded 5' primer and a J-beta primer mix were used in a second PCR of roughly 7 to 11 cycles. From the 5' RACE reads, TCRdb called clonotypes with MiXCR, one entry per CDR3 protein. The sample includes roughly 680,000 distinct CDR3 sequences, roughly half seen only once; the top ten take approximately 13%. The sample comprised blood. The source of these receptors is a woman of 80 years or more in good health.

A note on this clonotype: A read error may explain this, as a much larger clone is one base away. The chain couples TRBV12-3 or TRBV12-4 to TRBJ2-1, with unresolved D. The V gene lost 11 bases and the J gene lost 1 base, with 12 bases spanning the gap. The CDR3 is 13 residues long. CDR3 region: CASDMGSYNEQFF. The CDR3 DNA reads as TGTGCCTCGGATATGGGGTCCTACAATGAGCAGTTCTTC.

The CDR3 protein is CATSETGRNTGELFF. The CDR3 DNA sequence: TGTGCCACCAGTGAGACAGGACGGAACACCGGGGAGCTGTTTTTT. This chain links TRBV24-1 with TRBJ2-2; D perhaps matches TRBD1 (6 bases). Germline CDR1 KGHDR, CDR2 SFDVKD. CDR3 length equals 15 residues. The ends were cut back, 4 bases at V and 1 base at J, with 9 bases in the middle.

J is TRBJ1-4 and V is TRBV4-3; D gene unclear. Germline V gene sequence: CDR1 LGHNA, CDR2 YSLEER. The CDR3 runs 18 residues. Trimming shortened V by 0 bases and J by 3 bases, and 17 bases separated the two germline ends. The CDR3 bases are TGCGCCAGCAGCCAAGATAGTCGCGCCAGAAGGGCTAATGAAAAACTGTTTTTT. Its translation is CASSQDSRARRANEKLFF.

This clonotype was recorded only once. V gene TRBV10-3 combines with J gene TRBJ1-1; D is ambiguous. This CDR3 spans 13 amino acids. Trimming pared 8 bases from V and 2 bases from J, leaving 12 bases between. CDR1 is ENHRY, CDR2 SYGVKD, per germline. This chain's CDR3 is CAIAPGINTEAFF. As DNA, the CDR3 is TGTGCCATCGCCCCAGGAATTAACACTGAAGCTTTCTTT.

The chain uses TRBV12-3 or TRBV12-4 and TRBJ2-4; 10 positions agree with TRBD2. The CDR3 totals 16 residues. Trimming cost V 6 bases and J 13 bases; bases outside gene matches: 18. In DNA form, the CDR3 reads TGTGCCAGCAGCCCCCCGGCTAGCGGGAGTGCGGGTGAGCAGTACTTC. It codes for CASSPPASGSAGEQYF.

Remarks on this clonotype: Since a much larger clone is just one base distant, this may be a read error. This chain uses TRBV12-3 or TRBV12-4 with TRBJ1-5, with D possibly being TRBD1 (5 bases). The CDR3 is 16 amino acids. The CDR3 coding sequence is TGTGCCAGCAGCCCCGGCTTTGGGACGGAGAATCCGCCCCAGCATTTT. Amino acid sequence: CASSPGFGTENPPQHF.

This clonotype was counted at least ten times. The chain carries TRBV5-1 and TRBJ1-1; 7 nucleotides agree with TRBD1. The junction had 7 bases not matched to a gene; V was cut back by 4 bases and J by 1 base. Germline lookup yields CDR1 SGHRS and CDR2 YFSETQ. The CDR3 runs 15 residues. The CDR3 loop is CASSLDRVRNTEAFF. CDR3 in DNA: TGCGCCAGCAGCCTCGACAGGGTTAGGAACACTGAAGCTTTCTTT.

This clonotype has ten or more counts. The CDR3 coding sequence is TGCAGTGCTGGACTAGCGGGGACCCAAGAGACCCAGTACTTC. Its translation is CSAGLAGTQETQYF. The chain employs TRBV20-1 and TRBJ2-5; the match to TRBD2 covers 12 bases. Looked up from germline, CDR1 is DFQATT and CDR2 is SNEGSKA (reference sequence). V was clipped by 5 bases and J by 1 base; unmatched bases: 2. The CDR3 has 14 residues.

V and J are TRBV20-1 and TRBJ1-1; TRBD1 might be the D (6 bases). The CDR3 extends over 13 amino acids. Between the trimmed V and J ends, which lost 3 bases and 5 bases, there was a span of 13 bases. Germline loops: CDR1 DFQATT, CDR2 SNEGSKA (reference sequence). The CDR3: CSASGGAGTEAFF. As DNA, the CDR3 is TGCAGTGCTAGCGGGGGGGCAGGTACTGAAGCTTTCTTT.

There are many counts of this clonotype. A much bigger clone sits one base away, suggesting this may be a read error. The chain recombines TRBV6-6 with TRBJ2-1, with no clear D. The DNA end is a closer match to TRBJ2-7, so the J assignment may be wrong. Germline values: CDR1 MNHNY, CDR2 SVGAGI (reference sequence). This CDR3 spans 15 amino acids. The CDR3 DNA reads TGTGCCAGCAGTTACAGGGCCAACTCCTACAATGAGCAGTACTTC. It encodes CASSYRANSYNEQYF.

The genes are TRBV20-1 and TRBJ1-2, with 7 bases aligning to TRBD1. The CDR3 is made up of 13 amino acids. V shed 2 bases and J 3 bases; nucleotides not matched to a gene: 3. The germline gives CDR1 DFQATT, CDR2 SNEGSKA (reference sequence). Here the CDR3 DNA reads TGCAGTGCTAGAAACGGACAGGACTATGGCTACACCTTC. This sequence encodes CSARNGQDYGYTF.

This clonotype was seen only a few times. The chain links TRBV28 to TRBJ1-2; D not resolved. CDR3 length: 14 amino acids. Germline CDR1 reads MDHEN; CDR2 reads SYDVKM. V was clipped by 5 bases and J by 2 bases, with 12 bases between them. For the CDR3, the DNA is TGTGCCAGCAGTGTACCGGACGGAAACTATGGCTACACCTTC. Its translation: CASSVPDGNYGYTF.

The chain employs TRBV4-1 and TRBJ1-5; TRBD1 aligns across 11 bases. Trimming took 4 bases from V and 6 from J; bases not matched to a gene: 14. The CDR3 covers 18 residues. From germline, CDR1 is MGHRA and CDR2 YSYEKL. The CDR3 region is CASSPTWTGGGQGQPQHF. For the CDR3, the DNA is TGCGCCAGCAGCCCCACATGGACAGGGGGCGGTCAAGGTCAGCCCCAGCATTTT.

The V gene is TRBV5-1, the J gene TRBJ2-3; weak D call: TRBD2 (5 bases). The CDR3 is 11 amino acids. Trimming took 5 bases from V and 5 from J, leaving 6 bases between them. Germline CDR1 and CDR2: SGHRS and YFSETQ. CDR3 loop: CASRLEDTQYF. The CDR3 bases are TGCGCCAGCAGACTAGAAGATACGCAGTATTTT. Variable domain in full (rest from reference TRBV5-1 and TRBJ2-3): KAGVTQTPRYLIKTRGQQVTLSCSPISGHRSVSWYQQTPGQGLQFLFEYFSETQRNKGNFPGRFSGRQFSNSRSEMNVSTLELGDSALYLCASRLEDTQYFGPGTRLTVL.

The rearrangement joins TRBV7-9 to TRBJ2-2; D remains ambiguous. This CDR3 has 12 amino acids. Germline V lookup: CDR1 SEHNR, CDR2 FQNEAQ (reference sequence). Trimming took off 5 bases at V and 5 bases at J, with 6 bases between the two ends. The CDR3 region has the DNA TGTGCCAGCAGCACACATACCGGGGAGCTGTTTTTT. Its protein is CASSTHTGELFF.

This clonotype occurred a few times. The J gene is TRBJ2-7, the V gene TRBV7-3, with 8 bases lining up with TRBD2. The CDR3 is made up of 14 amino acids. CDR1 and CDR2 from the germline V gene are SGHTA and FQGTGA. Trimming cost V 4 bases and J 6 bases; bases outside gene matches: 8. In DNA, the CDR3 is TGTGCCAGCAGCTCCAGCGGGAGCTCCACCGAGCAGTACTTC. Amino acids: CASSSSGSSTEQYF.

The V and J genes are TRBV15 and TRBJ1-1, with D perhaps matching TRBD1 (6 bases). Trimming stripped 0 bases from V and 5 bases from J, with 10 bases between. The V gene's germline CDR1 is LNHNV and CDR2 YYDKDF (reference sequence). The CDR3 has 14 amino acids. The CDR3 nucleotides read TGTGCCACCAGCAGAGATCATCAGGGGACTGAAGCTTTCTTT. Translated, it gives CATSRDHQGTEAFF.

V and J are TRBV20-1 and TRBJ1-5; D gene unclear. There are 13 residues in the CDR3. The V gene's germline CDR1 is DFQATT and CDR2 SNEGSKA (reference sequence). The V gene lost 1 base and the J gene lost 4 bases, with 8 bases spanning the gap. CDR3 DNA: TGCAGTGCTAGAGGATCCAGAAATCAGCCCCAGCATTTT. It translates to CSARGSRNQPQHF.

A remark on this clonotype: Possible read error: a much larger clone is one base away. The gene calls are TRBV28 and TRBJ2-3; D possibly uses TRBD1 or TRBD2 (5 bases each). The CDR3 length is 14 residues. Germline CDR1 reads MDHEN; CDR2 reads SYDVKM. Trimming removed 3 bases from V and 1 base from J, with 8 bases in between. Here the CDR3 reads CASSLGVGTDTQYF. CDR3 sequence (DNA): TGTGCCAGCAGTTTGGGGGTAGGCACAGATACGCAGTATTTT. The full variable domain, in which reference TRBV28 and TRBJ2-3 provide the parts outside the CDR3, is DVKVTQSSRYLVKRTGEKVFLECVQDMDHENMFWYRQDPGLGLRLIYFSYDVKMKEKGDIPEGYSVSREKKERFSLILESASTNQTSMYLCASSLGVGTDTQYFGPGTRLTVL.

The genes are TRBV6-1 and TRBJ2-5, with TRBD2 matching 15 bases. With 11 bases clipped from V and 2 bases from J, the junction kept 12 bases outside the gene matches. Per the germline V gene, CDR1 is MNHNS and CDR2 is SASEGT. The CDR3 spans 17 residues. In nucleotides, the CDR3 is TGTGCCTGGTCCTCGGGGACTAGCGGGGGGTTACAAGAGACCCAGTACTTC. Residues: CAWSSGTSGGLQETQYF.

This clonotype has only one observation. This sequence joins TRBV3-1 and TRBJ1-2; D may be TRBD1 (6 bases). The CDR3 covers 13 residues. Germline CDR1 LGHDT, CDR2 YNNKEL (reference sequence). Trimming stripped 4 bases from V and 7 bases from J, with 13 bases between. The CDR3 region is CASSPGQRRGYTF. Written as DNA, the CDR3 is TGTGCCAGCAGCCCCGGACAGCGTCGTGGCTACACCTTC.

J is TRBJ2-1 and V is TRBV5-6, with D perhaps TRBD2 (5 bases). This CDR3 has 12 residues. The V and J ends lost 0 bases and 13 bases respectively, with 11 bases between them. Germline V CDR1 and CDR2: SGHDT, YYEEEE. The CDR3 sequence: CASSLARETQFF. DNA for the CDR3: TGTGCCAGCAGCTTGGCAAGGGAGACCCAGTTCTTC.

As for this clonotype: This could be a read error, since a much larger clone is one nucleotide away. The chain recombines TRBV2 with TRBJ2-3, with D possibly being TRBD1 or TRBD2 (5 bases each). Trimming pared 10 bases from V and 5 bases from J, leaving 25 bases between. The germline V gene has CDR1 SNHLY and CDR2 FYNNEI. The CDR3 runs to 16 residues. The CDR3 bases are TGTGCCACAGGGAGCCCTCAGGATCGCGGCAGAGATACGCAGTATTTT. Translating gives CATGSPQDRGRDTQYF.

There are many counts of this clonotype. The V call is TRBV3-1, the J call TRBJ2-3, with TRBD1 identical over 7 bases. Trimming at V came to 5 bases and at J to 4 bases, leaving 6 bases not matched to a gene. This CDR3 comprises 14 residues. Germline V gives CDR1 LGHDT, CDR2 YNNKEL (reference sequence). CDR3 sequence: CASSWTGAPDTQYF. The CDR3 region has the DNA TGTGCCAGCAGCTGGACAGGCGCTCCAGATACGCAGTATTTT.

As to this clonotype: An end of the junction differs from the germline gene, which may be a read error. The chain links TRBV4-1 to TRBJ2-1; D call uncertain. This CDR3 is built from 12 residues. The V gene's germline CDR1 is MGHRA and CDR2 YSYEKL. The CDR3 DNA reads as TGTGCCTGCAGCCTTAGTTCCAATGAGCAGTTCTTC. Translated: CACSLSSNEQFF.

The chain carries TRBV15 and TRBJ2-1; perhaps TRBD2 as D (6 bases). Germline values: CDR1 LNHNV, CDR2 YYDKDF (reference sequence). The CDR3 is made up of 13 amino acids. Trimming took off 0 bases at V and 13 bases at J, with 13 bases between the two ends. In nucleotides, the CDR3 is TGTGCCACCAGCAGAGAACGCGGGGAGGATCAGTTCTTC. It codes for CATSRERGEDQFF.